The sequence of this TCR beta chain was determined in a study of T cells in narcolepsy. Trimming took off 2 bases at V and 3 bases at J, with 9 bases between the two ends. Germline loops: CDR1 MDHEN, CDR2 SYDVKM. CDR3 size: 14 residues. Sequenced by immunoSEQ multiplex PCR; TCRdb stores in-frame clones only, minus some. Seen here are approximately 31,000 clones, about three quarters observed once, and the top ten hold 0.95% to 1.5%. This TCR was recovered from a human donor with narcolepsy. Sequencing input: CD45RA- memory CD4+ T cells from PBMCs. The chain has TRBV28 and TRBJ2-3, with D tentatively TRBD1 (6 bases). This chain's CDR3 is CASSLQGTTDTQYF. The DNA for the CDR3 is TGTGCCAGCAGTTTACAGGGGACAACAGATACGCAGTATTTT.